Listed below are T cell receptor beta chains from one sample, sequenced in a study of neurological immune-mediated disorders. MiXCR, run by TCRdb on the 5' RACE reads, gives a single entry per CDR3 protein. Of about 65,000 distinct CDR3 sequences listed, roughly 3.7% are singletons. Sequencing used PBMCs. These TCRs come from a man aged 50 to 60 with multiple sclerosis. CDR3s include the opening cysteine and the closing phenylalanine or tryptophan. The order of the fields is V gene, D gene, J gene, CDR3 length, clone size, CDR3 DNA, CDR3 protein. A D gene is named only where the DNA matches it firmly. Not every row has a clone size; where given, it reads once, few, many or a size class.

TRBV27	.	TRBJ2-1	15	.	TGTGCCAGCAGTCAGGGGAGCGGGGACTACAATGAGCAGTTCTTC	CASSQGSGDYNEQFF
TRBV6-2/TRBV6-3	.	TRBJ1-1	13	many	TGTGCCAGCAGCTTTCGGGCCTTTGGTGAAGCTTTCTTT	CASSFRAFGEAFF
TRBV4-1	.	TRBJ2-2	14	many	TGCGCCAGCACCCCCCATCCGGGGGCCGGGGAGCTGTTTTTT	CASTPHPGAGELFF
TRBV12-3/TRBV12-4	.	TRBJ2-1	13	.	TGTGCCAGCAGTCCGACAGCGAGAGGTGAGCAGTTCTTC	CASSPTARGEQFF
TRBV5-5	.	TRBJ1-5	16	many	TGTGCCAGCAGCGTGCAACAGAGAAATAGCAATCAGCCCCAGCATTTT	CASSVQQRNSNQPQHF
TRBV27	.	TRBJ1-5	14	few	TGTGCCAGCAGTTCCAGTTATAGCAATCAGCCCCAGAATTTT	CASSSSYSNQPQNF
TRBV2	TRBD2	TRBJ2-5	14	many	TGTGCCAGCAACCCGGGACTAGCCCAAGAGACCCAGTACTTC	CASNPGLAQETQYF
TRBV6-6	.	TRBJ2-3	11	many	TGTGCCAGCAGTTATAGAGATACGCAGTATTTT	CASSYRDTQYF
TRBV7-2	.	TRBJ2-3	15	many	TGTGCCAGCAGCTTAGGGGGGGGCGGAGCAGATACGCAGTATTTT	CASSLGGGGADTQYF
TRBV7-8	.	TRBJ1-5	14	many	TGTGCCAGCAGCTTAGGAGACGGACCCGTGCCCCAGAATTTT	CASSLGDGPVPQNF
TRBV10-3	TRBD1	TRBJ2-3	12	few	TGTGCCATCAAGACAGGGTCAGATACGCAGTATTTT	CAIKTGSDTQYF
TRBV27	.	TRBJ2-4	17	many	TGTGCCAGCAGTTTATCATCCCCAGGGATAGCCAAAAACATTCAGTACTTC	CASSLSSPGIAKNIQYF
TRBV5-1	TRBD1	TRBJ2-5	16	many	TGCGCCAGCAGCACTGACAGGGGGCCCCTTGGGGAGACCCAGTACTTC	CASSTDRGPLGETQYF
TRBV12-3/TRBV12-4	.	TRBJ2-5	14	many	TGTGCCAGCAGAAGAACAGGGATTCGGGAGACCCAGTACTTC	CASRRTGIRETQYF
TRBV6-1	TRBD1	TRBJ2-5	14	many	TGTGCCAGCAGTCCGGACAGGGGGCAGGAGACCCAGTACTTC	CASSPDRGQETQYF
TRBV20-1	.	TRBJ1-1	13	many	TGCAGTGCTAGAAGTTCTCCTAACACTGAAGCTTTCTTT	CSARSSPNTEAFF
TRBV5-6	TRBD1	TRBJ1-4	16	many	TGTGCCAGCAGCTTGACAGGGGAATTGGCTAATGAAAAACTGTTTTTT	CASSLTGELANEKLFF
TRBV11-2	TRBD2	TRBJ2-3	12	many	TGTGCCAGCAGCCCTACTAGCGGGGGGAAGTATTTT	CASSPTSGGKYF
TRBV18	.	TRBJ1-3	14	many	TGTGCCAGCTCACCGATAACAGGGTCGGACACCATATATTTT	CASSPITGSDTIYF
TRBV15	.	TRBJ2-5	14	many	TGTGCCACCAGCAGGGACGCTGTTCAGGAGACCCAGTACTTC	CATSRDAVQETQYF
TRBV18	.	TRBJ2-7	13	many	TGTGCCAGCTCACGAGAGGTTACCTACGAGCAGTACTTC	CASSREVTYEQYF
TRBV20-1	TRBD1	TRBJ1-1	15	many	TGCAGTGCTAGACGGGCAGTAACAGGGGGCACTGAAGCTTTCTTT	CSARRAVTGGTEAFF
TRBV12-3/TRBV12-4	TRBD2	TRBJ2-5	17	many	TGTGCCAGCAGGTCGCAGGTCGGGCTAGCGGGGATAGAGACCCAGTACTTC	CASRSQVGLAGIETQYF
TRBV9	TRBD2	TRBJ2-5	16	many	TGTGCCAGCAGCTGGACTAGCGGGGGGTTCCAAGAGACCCAGTACTTC	CASSWTSGGFQETQYF
TRBV20-1	.	TRBJ1-1	15	many	TGCAGTGCTAGAGATGGAAACAGGAGGAACACTGAAGCTTTCTTT	CSARDGNRRNTEAFF